This passage covers 21 T cell receptor beta chains from one sample sequenced in a study of vaccination and CD4 T cells after COVID-19. The treatment here: roughly 10-day PBMC culture with coronavirus spike peptide pools or control peptides (ViraFEST assay). CD4+ T cells that had been cultured provided DNA sequenced with the Oncomine TCR Beta short-read assay. In TCRdb, the PCR reads were re-called with MiXCR into one record per CDR3 protein. The data contain about 15,000 distinct CDR3 sequences, around two fifths of them singletons. For these receptors, no antigen is known. What was sequenced was cultured CD4+ T cells from blood. The receptor source for this set is a human donor with COVID-19.

This clonotype was seen a few times. V gene TRBV7-2 combines with J gene TRBJ1-6; TRBD1 aligns across 10 bases. The CDR3 is 15 residues long. Unmatched junction bases numbered 3, after V lost 1 base and J lost 9 bases. Per the germline V gene, CDR1 is SGHTA and CDR2 is FQGNSA. The CDR3 sequence: CASSLVRQGASPLHF. For the CDR3, the DNA is TGTGCCAGCAGCTTAGTCCGACAGGGGGCTTCACCCCTCCACTTT.

The genes are TRBV6-5 and TRBJ1-2, with a possible D match to TRBD1 (5 bases). The germline V gene has CDR1 MNHEY and CDR2 SVGAGI. CDR3 length: 15 residues. The V and J ends lost 0 bases and 1 base respectively, with 9 bases between them. CDR3 in DNA: TGTGCCAGCAGTTACTCGGGGGGTAGTAACTATGGCTACACCTTC. Its translation: CASSYSGGSNYGYTF.

V usage is TRBV7-9 and J usage is TRBJ1-1; no definite D call. Per germline, CDR1 SEHNR and CDR2 FQNEAQ (reference sequence). The CDR3 extends over 15 amino acids. Trimming shortened V by 5 bases and J by 4 bases, and 17 bases separated the two germline ends. CDR3 region: CASSRGSNWGTEAFF. The CDR3, as DNA: TGTGCCAGCAGCCGAGGGTCAAATTGGGGCACTGAAGCTTTCTTT.

In its sample, this clonotype was seen a few times. The chain combines TRBV10-1 with TRBJ1-4; the D is unclear. The CDR3 has 14 amino acids. Trimming cost V 5 bases and J 5 bases, with 12 bases left between them. Germline CDR1 reads WNHNN; CDR2 reads SYGVQD (reference sequence). The CDR3 loop is CASSRDATNEKLFF. CDR3 DNA sequence: TGCGCCAGCAGTAGGGATGCCACGAATGAAAAACTGTTTTTT.

J is TRBJ1-1 and V is TRBV4-1; D not resolved. The CDR3 contains 14 residues. V was cut by 0 bases and J by 1 base, with 6 bases left in between. Looked up from germline, CDR1 is MGHRA and CDR2 is YSYEKL. In nucleotides, the CDR3 is TGCGCCAGCAGCCAAGATTCCCCGAACACTGAAGCTTTCTTT. Translation: CASSQDSPNTEAFF.

The V call is TRBV7-8, the J call TRBJ2-2; D might be TRBD2 (7 bases). This CDR3 comprises 16 residues. Looked up from germline, CDR1 is SGHVS and CDR2 is FQNEAQ. The V end was cut by 8 bases, the J end by 0 bases, with 16 bases between. CDR3 loop: CASDPRGGANTGELFF. The DNA of the CDR3 is TGTGCCAGCGATCCAAGGGGGGGGGCGAACACCGGGGAGCTGTTTTTT. Full variable domain (missing parts from reference TRBV7-8 and TRBJ2-2): GAGVSQSPRYKVAKRGQDVALRCDPISGHVSLFWYQQALGQGPEFLTYFQNEAQLDKSGLPSDRFFAERPEGSVSTLKIQRTQQEDSAVYLCASDPRGGANTGELFFGEGSRLTVL.

This chain joins TRBV19 and TRBJ1-2; no clear D gene. The CDR3 is 13 amino acids. Germline CDR1 reads LNHDA; CDR2 reads SQIVND (reference sequence). The V end lost 6 bases, the J end lost 8 bases, and 16 bases lay between the germline ends. The CDR3 spells CASRAGPFWGYTF. CDR3 DNA sequence: TGTGCCAGTAGGGCAGGCCCCTTCTGGGGCTACACCTTC.

This rearrangement joins TRBV7-2 to TRBJ2-5, with TRBD2 as a possible D gene (6 bases). The CDR3 covers 14 residues. Germline loops: CDR1 SGHTA, CDR2 FQGNSA. With 1 base removed from V and 5 bases from J, the gap between germline ends came to 11 bases. CDR3 DNA sequence: TGTGCCAGCAGCTTAGACGGAGGGGCGGAGACCCAGTACTTC. Protein: CASSLDGGAETQYF. The entire variable domain, with the rest obtained from reference TRBV7-2 and TRBJ2-5, is as follows: GAGVSQSPSNKVTEKGKDVELRCDPISGHTALYWYRQSLGQGLEFLIYFQGNSAPDKSGLPSDRFSAERTGGSVSTLTIQRTQQEDSAVYLCASSLDGGAETQYFGPGTRLLVL.

J is TRBJ2-7 and V is TRBV14; D is uncertain. The V gene's germline CDR1 is SGHDN and CDR2 FVKESK. The germline V and J ends were trimmed by 1 base and 5 bases, with 15 bases remaining between them. CDR3 size: 15 residues. CDR3: CASSQAGGSRDEQYF. The CDR3, as DNA: TGTGCCAGCAGCCAAGCCGGCGGCTCAAGGGACGAGCAGTACTTC.

The chain couples TRBV15 to TRBJ1-1, with 11 bases identical to TRBD1. In germline, CDR1 is LNHNV, CDR2 YYDKDF (reference sequence). The CDR3 runs 14 residues. The trim removed 6 bases at V and 6 bases at J, leaving 6 bases unmatched. CDR3 sequence (DNA): TGTGCCACCAGGGGACAGGGGGAAGTATCTGAAGCTTTCTTT. Translated: CATRGQGEVSEAFF.

The chain carries TRBV7-2 and TRBJ2-2; D unclear. The CDR3 loop spans 14 amino acids. Trimming left V 5 bases short and J 0 bases short, with 7 bases between. Germline V gene data show CDR1 as SGHTA and CDR2 as FQGNSA. The CDR3 sequence is CASSPAANTGELFF. The CDR3 DNA is TGTGCCAGCAGCCCCGCCGCGAACACCGGGGAGCTGTTTTTT.

The chain employs TRBV15 and TRBJ2-1, with D perhaps matching TRBD1 or TRBD2 (5 bases each). The V gene lost 1 base and the J gene lost 0 bases, with 13 bases spanning the gap. The CDR3 has 17 residues. Germline V CDR1 and CDR2: LNHNV, YYDKDF (reference sequence). CDR3 sequence reads: CATSRAPPGSSYNEQFF. CDR3 bases: TGTGCCACCAGCAGAGCTCCACCAGGGAGCTCCTACAATGAGCAGTTCTTC.

V gene TRBV11-2 combines with J gene TRBJ2-1, with D possibly TRBD2 on 6 matching bases. Between the trimmed V and J ends, which lost 2 bases and 4 bases, there was a span of 9 bases. The CDR3 contains 14 residues. In germline, CDR1 is SGHAT, CDR2 FQNNGV. The CDR3 protein is CASSLQSGYNEQFF. DNA of the CDR3: TGTGCCAGCAGCTTACAGAGCGGGTACAATGAGCAGTTCTTC.

The genes are TRBV6-1 and TRBJ1-2; D remains unclear. The CDR3 covers 15 residues. V was cut by 6 bases and J by 4 bases, with 18 bases left in between. The germline gives CDR1 MNHNS, CDR2 SASEGT. The CDR3 nucleotides are TGTGCCAGCAGGACAACAGATTCCATACCCTATGGCTACACCTTC. Its protein product is CASRTTDSIPYGYTF.

This clonotype showed up just a few times. The rearrangement joins TRBV20-1 to TRBJ1-1; D is possibly TRBD1 (6 bases). Between the trimmed V and J ends, which lost 1 base and 4 bases, there was a span of 19 bases. This CDR3 region has 16 residues. CDR1 DFQATT and CDR2 SNEGSKA come from the germline V gene (reference sequence). CDR3 amino acids: CSARAGGRGTGTEAFF. The DNA for the CDR3 is TGCAGTGCTAGAGCCGGGGGGCGAGGAACGGGCACTGAAGCTTTCTTT.

This clonotype was recorded a few times. CDR3 DNA: TGTGCCATCAGTGCGATCCGGGCGGAAAGCCAGGAGACCCAGTACTTC. Protein product: CAISAIRAESQETQYF. The rearrangement joins TRBV10-3 to TRBJ2-5; the D is unclear. The CDR3 sequence is 16 residues long. Germline V lookup: CDR1 ENHRY, CDR2 SYGVKD. The germline V and J ends were trimmed by 4 bases and 5 bases, with 20 bases remaining between them.

As for this clonotype: One junction end disagrees with the germline gene, perhaps due to a read error. The V gene is TRBV6-1, the J gene TRBJ1-3; possibly TRBD1 for D (5 bases). The CDR3 totals 14 residues. Germline V gives CDR1 MNHNS, CDR2 SASEGT. DNA for the CDR3: TGTGCCAGCAGCCCTCAGGGAGGTGGAAACACCATATGTTTT. It specifies CASSPQGGGNTICF.

The chain carries TRBV6-1 and TRBJ2-7, with 12 bases matching TRBD1. Germline values: CDR1 MNHNS, CDR2 SASEGT. With V trimmed by 9 bases and J by 6 bases, 3 bases remained unmatched. The CDR3 is made up of 12 amino acids. The CDR3 protein is CASGTGGLEQYF. Here the CDR3 DNA reads TGTGCCAGTGGGACAGGGGGCCTCGAGCAGTACTTC.

This clonotype was counted between two and nine times. The chain is built from TRBV6-5 and TRBJ2-5; 10 bases are shared with TRBD2. The CDR3 covers 16 residues. The J segment lost 5 bases and the V segment lost 2 bases, leaving 8 bases of the junction unmatched. Germline-derived CDR1 and CDR2 are MNHEY and SVGAGI. The CDR3 DNA sequence: TGTGCCAGCAGTTACGGTGGTAGCGGGGGGTGGGAGACCCAGTACTTC. Amino acids: CASSYGGSGGWETQYF.

CDR3 amino acids: CASSDGGEQPQHF. For the CDR3, the DNA is TGTGCCAGCTCCGACGGGGGGGAACAGCCCCAGCATTTT. This chain joins TRBV18 and TRBJ1-5; maybe TRBD1 (5 bases). Trimming took 6 bases from V and 7 from J, leaving 13 bases between them. The CDR3 is 13 amino acids. From germline, CDR1 is KGHSH and CDR2 LQKENI.

This clonotype was detected only once. The CDR3 protein is CASSGQPRETQYF. In DNA form, the CDR3 reads TGTGCCAGTTCCGGACAGCCACGAGAGACCCAGTACTTC. The genes are TRBV5-8 and TRBJ2-5, with D perhaps TRBD1 (6 bases). From germline, CDR1 is SGHTS and CDR2 YDEGEE. V shed 8 bases and J shed 4 bases, with 15 bases lying between them. This CDR3 contains 13 residues. Full variable domain (remainder filled in from reference TRBV5-8 and TRBJ2-5): EAGVTQSPTHLIKTRGQQATLRCSPISGHTSVYWYQQALGLGLQFLLWYDEGEERNRGNFPPRFSGRQFPNYSSELNVNALELEDSALYLCASSGQPRETQYFGPGTRLLVL.